The 9 T cell receptor beta chains presented below share a single source sample, sequenced in a study of CD8+ T cells in alopecia areata. Treatment reported: oral pan-JAK inhibitor, 5-10 mg twice daily. RNA extraction was followed by reverse transcription into cDNA, which acted as the sequencing template. The protocol was immunoSEQ multiplex PCR, while the TCRdb copy is restricted to in-frame clones and leaves out a portion. Of about 76,000 clones listed, 66% are singletons. The starting material was CD8+ T cells sorted from blood, obtained at week 24, from a patient treated with tofacitinib. The receptor source for this set is a human donor with alopecia areata.

DNA of the CDR3: TGTGCCAGCAGCCCCGGGGGGGTCTCCGAGCAGTACTTC. Its protein product is CASSPGGVSEQYF. The chain recombines TRBV7-2 with TRBJ2-7; the match to TRBD2 covers 8 bases. The CDR3 extends over 13 amino acids. Germline CDR1 reads SGHTA; CDR2 reads FQGNSA. The J segment lost 6 bases and the V segment lost 5 bases, leaving 6 bases of the junction unmatched.

This clone came up a few times. The chain uses TRBV27 and TRBJ1-2; TRBD1 might be the D (6 bases). V lost 3 bases and J 6 bases, leaving 11 bases between the germline ends. Germline loops: CDR1 MNHEY, CDR2 SMNVEV (reference sequence). CDR3 length: 13 amino acids. The CDR3 is CASSFTGQHGYTF. DNA for the CDR3: TGTGCCAGCAGTTTTACTGGACAGCATGGCTACACCTTC.

This clone occurred once. Here the CDR3 DNA reads TGCAGCGTTGAAGACAGGGCGCGGGACAATGAGCAGTTCTTC. Residues: CSVEDRARDNEQFF. The V call is TRBV29-1, the J call TRBJ2-1; either TRBD1 or TRBD2 may fit D (5 bases each). Germline CDR1 reads SQVTM; CDR2 reads ANQGSEA. The CDR3 sequence is 14 residues long. Trimming left V 0 bases short and J 5 bases short, with 11 bases between.

This chain links TRBV27 with TRBJ2-1; tentatively, D is TRBD2 (6 bases). V was pared by 3 bases and J by 4 bases, with 13 bases between. In germline, CDR1 is MNHEY, CDR2 SMNVEV (reference sequence). The CDR3 has 15 amino acids. For the CDR3, the DNA is TGTGCCAGCAGTTTCGGCCTAGCGAATTACAATGAGCAGTTCTTC. Translation gives CASSFGLANYNEQFF.

The V gene is TRBV7-9, the J gene TRBJ1-2, with D maybe TRBD1 (5 bases). The V gene's germline CDR1 is SEHNR and CDR2 FQNEAQ (reference sequence). This CDR3 comprises 14 residues. Trimming removed 0 bases at V and 4 bases at J, with 9 bases between. For the CDR3, the DNA is TGTGCCAGCAGCTTAGCGGGGCAGGGCTATGGCTACACCTTC. Translating gives CASSLAGQGYGYTF.

This chain uses TRBV27 with TRBJ2-5; 13 nucleotides align to TRBD2. The V gene's germline CDR1 is MNHEY and CDR2 SMNVEV (reference sequence). V lost 5 bases and J lost 2; bases outside the gene matches: 5. The CDR3 totals 16 residues. The CDR3 loop is CASSPSGLAGQETQYF. CDR3 in DNA: TGTGCCAGCAGTCCCTCGGGACTAGCGGGACAAGAGACCCAGTACTTC.

This clone was seen only once. Other DNA sequences in the sample encode the same CDR3. This chain uses TRBV9 with TRBJ2-3; D may be TRBD2 (6 bases). Between the trimmed V and J ends, which lost 3 bases and 3 bases, there was a span of 11 bases. This CDR3 spans 14 amino acids. Per the germline V gene, CDR1 is SGDLS and CDR2 is YYNGEE. CDR3 sequence (DNA): TGTGCCAGCAGCGGAGGGACTTCTACAGATACGCAGTATTTT. It is translated as CASSGGTSTDTQYF. Drawing the rest from reference TRBV9 and TRBJ2-3, the complete variable domain is DSGVTQTPKHLITATGQRVTLRCSPRSGDLSVYWYQQSLDQGLQFLIQYYNGEERAKGNILERFSAQQFPDLHSELNLSSLELGDSALYFCASSGGTSTDTQYFGPGTRLTVL.

In its sample, this clone was seen once. The rearrangement joins TRBV7-9 to TRBJ1-2; 9 nucleotides agree with TRBD1. This CDR3 is built from 16 residues. J lost 7 bases, V lost 4 bases, and 13 bases had no gene match. Germline V lookup: CDR1 SEHNR, CDR2 FQNEAQ (reference sequence). DNA of the CDR3: TGTGCCAGCAGCTGTCCGGGACAGGGAGGTCTCTGTGGCTACACCTTC. It yields the protein CASSCPGQGGLCGYTF.

The genes are TRBV28 and TRBJ2-5; 13 nucleotides match TRBD2. V shed 8 bases, J shed 5 bases, and the junction held 14 bases outside the gene matches. Germline V CDR1 and CDR2: MDHEN, SYDVKM. This CDR3 contains 17 residues. The DNA for the CDR3 is TGTGCCAGCCAACTAGCGGGGGGGCCCCAGGAGTGGGAGACCCAGTACTTC. It is translated as CASQLAGGPQEWETQYF.